Sequencing of this TCR beta chain was carried out in a study of blood T cell repertoires in COVID-19. In the study's own analysis: The assay estimated nucleated cells by amplifying reference gene primers. The assay was immunoSEQ multiplex PCR, and TCRdb's table has in-frame clones only and misses some. V and J calls and clone size are those listed in that table; D and trimming were worked out from the DNA. The sample records some 180,000 clones, 84% being singletons. Per germline, CDR1 KGHSH and CDR2 LQKENI. V lost 5 bases and J lost 7, with 5 bases in between. The CDR3 runs to 11 residues. This clone is a singleton in its sample.

The sequence was collected from a woman of 80 years or more with COVID-19, enrolled during active disease. Sequencing was performed on peripheral blood. The J gene is TRBJ2-2, the V gene TRBV18; the D is unclear. The CDR3, as DNA: TGTGCCAGCTCAGAGGACGGGGAGCTGTTTTTT. Protein: CASSEDGELFF.